This TCR beta chain was identified in a study of blood T cell repertoires in COVID-19. Study in general: COVID-19 samples collected from the United States, Italy and Spain covered acute and convalescent phases.

In the authors' methods: Counts of nucleated cells, estimated from reference gene primer amplification, were obtained. The protocol was immunoSEQ multiplex PCR, while the TCRdb copy is restricted to in-frame clones and leaves out a portion. The D gene and trimming were derived from the DNA, and the V and J assignments and clone size from that table. The profile covers more than 200,000 clones, with 75% to 90% appearing a single time and around 1.8% taken by the ten largest. Germline V gene sequence: CDR1 WSHSY, CDR2 SAAADI. Trimming stripped 5 bases from V and 5 bases from J, with 13 bases between. The CDR3 is 14 residues long.

This clonotype was sampled from a young man with active or convalescent COVID-19. The sample taken for sequencing was peripheral blood. This chain links TRBV10-2 with TRBJ2-1, with a tentative D call TRBD2 (5 bases). The CDR3 DNA reads as TGCGCCAGCAGTTGGTCCGGGGAGAACAATGAGCAGTTCTTC. It codes for CASSWSGENNEQFF.